Listed below are T cell receptor beta chains from one sample, sequenced in a study of neoadjuvant nivolumab and ipilimumab in lung cancer. This table comes from immunoSEQ multiplex PCR, and its TCRdb copy is limited to in-frame clones, with some not included. The sample has fewer than 35,000 clones; roughly 90% are singletons. The sample here was peripheral blood, taken after neoadjuvant nivolumab, alone or with ipilimumab, at or shortly before surgery. The receptors originated from an adult with non-small cell lung cancer. Both conserved end residues are part of each CDR3. A D gene is named only where the DNA matches it firmly. Not all rows give a size; the values are once, few, many and, for expanded clones, a class.

CDR3 protein: CSVSTALGKAFF
CDR3 DNA: TGCAGCGTCTCGACAGCATTGGGCAAAGCTTTCTTT
clone size: NA
J gene: TRBJ1-1
D gene: NA
V gene: TRBV29-1

CDR3 protein: CASSKGHYQETQYF
CDR3 DNA: TGTGCCAGCAGCAAAGGACATTACCAAGAGACCCAGTACTTC
clone size: NA
J gene: TRBJ2-5
D gene: NA
V gene: TRBV5-6

CDR3 protein: CAISESGGGNTEAFF
CDR3 DNA: TGTGCCATCAGTGAGTCGGGCGGGGGGAACACTGAAGCTTTCTTT
clone size: NA
J gene: TRBJ1-1
D gene: NA
V gene: TRBV10-3

CDR3 protein: CASSRVVRDTEAFF
CDR3 DNA: TGTGCCAGCTCACGCGTCGTCCGAGACACTGAAGCTTTCTTT
clone size: NA
J gene: TRBJ1-1
D gene: NA
V gene: TRBV18

CDR3 protein: CATSSRLNTEAFF
CDR3 DNA: TGTGCCACCAGTAGCAGACTGAACACTGAAGCTTTCTTT
clone size: NA
J gene: TRBJ1-1
D gene: NA
V gene: TRBV15

CDR3 protein: CASSLGLAEDTDTQYF
CDR3 DNA: TGTGCCAGCAGCTTAGGCCTAGCGGAAGATACAGATACGCAGTATTTT
clone size: NA
J gene: TRBJ2-3
D gene: TRBD2
V gene: TRBV7-9

CDR3 protein: CASSLAGVGTGELFF
CDR3 DNA: TGTGCCAGCAGTCTAGCGGGAGTTGGCACCGGGGAGCTGTTTTTT
clone size: NA
J gene: TRBJ2-2
D gene: TRBD2
V gene: TRBV6-1

CDR3 protein: CASQEDPQGRQFF
CDR3 DNA: TGTGCCAGCCAAGAAGACCCACAGGGAAGGCAGTTCTTC
clone size: NA
J gene: TRBJ2-1
D gene: NA
V gene: TRBV25-1

CDR3 protein: CASSLKAPNTEAFF
CDR3 DNA: TGCGCCAGCAGCTTGAAGGCTCCGAACACTGAAGCTTTCTTT
clone size: NA
J gene: TRBJ1-1
D gene: NA
V gene: TRBV5-1

CDR3 protein: CASKGVWETQYF
CDR3 DNA: TGTGCCAGCAAAGGGGTTTGGGAGACCCAGTACTTC
clone size: NA
J gene: TRBJ2-5
D gene: NA
V gene: TRBV2

CDR3 protein: CASSVGSGANVLTF
CDR3 DNA: TGTGCCAGCAGCGTGGGCTCTGGGGCCAACGTCCTGACTTTC
clone size: NA
J gene: TRBJ2-6
D gene: NA
V gene: TRBV9

CDR3 protein: CASSPTGGEYQPQHF
CDR3 DNA: TGTGCCAGCAGTCCGACAGGGGGCGAGTATCAGCCCCAGCATTTT
clone size: NA
J gene: TRBJ1-5
D gene: TRBD1
V gene: TRBV5-5

CDR3 protein: CASSLGWETQYF
CDR3 DNA: TGCGCCAGCAGCTTGGGGTGGGAGACCCAGTACTTC
clone size: NA
J gene: TRBJ2-5
D gene: NA
V gene: TRBV5-1

CDR3 protein: CASSPPLRGLAGGGDTQYF
CDR3 DNA: TGTGCCAGCTCACCACCCCTCCGGGGACTAGCGGGAGGGGGAGATACGCAGTATTTT
clone size: NA
J gene: TRBJ2-3
D gene: TRBD2
V gene: TRBV18

CDR3 protein: CASSIGRGGGSNTGELFF
CDR3 DNA: TGTGCCAGTAGTATAGGTCGAGGGGGAGGGTCGAACACCGGGGAGCTGTTTTTT
clone size: NA
J gene: TRBJ2-2
D gene: NA
V gene: TRBV19

CDR3 protein: CASSLRAGRGDEQYF
CDR3 DNA: TGTGCCAGCAGTTTAAGGGCAGGGCGCGGGGACGAGCAGTACTTC
clone size: NA
J gene: TRBJ2-7
D gene: NA
V gene: TRBV27

CDR3 protein: CASSPTGGSEKLFF
CDR3 DNA: TGTGCCAGCAGCCCGACAGGGGGAAGTGAAAAACTGTTTTTT
clone size: NA
J gene: TRBJ1-4
D gene: TRBD1
V gene: TRBV6-4

CDR3 protein: CASSPGGQNTDTQYF
CDR3 DNA: TGTGCCAGCTCACCGGGGGGACAGAACACAGATACGCAGTATTTT
clone size: NA
J gene: TRBJ2-3
D gene: NA
V gene: TRBV18

CDR3 protein: CASSPRGNTVYNEQFF
CDR3 DNA: TGTGCCAGCAGTCCCAGGGGGAATACGGTCTACAATGAGCAGTTCTTC
clone size: NA
J gene: TRBJ2-1
D gene: TRBD1
V gene: TRBV27

CDR3 protein: CAISPGGDYGYTF
CDR3 DNA: TGTGCCATCTCTCCCGGGGGCGACTATGGCTACACCTTC
clone size: NA
J gene: TRBJ1-2
D gene: NA
V gene: TRBV28

CDR3 protein: CASSQNSATQPQHF
CDR3 DNA: TGCGCCAGCAGCCAAAATTCCGCGACTCAGCCCCAGCATTTT
clone size: NA
J gene: TRBJ1-5
D gene: NA
V gene: TRBV4-1

CDR3 protein: CASSKSGQAHTIYF
CDR3 DNA: TGTGCCAGCAGCAAATCAGGACAGGCCCACACCATATATTTT
clone size: NA
J gene: TRBJ1-3
D gene: TRBD1
V gene: TRBV11-2

CDR3 protein: CASSPGTGASYEQYF
CDR3 DNA: TGTGCCAGCTCACCGGGGACAGGGGCCTCCTACGAGCAGTACTTC
clone size: NA
J gene: TRBJ2-7
D gene: TRBD1
V gene: TRBV18

CDR3 protein: CASSLAGRGNEKLFF
CDR3 DNA: TGTGCCAGCAGCTTAGCGGGGAGAGGGAATGAAAAACTGTTTTTT
clone size: NA
J gene: TRBJ1-4
D gene: NA
V gene: TRBV7-8

CDR3 protein: CASSVSGQGGSYTF
CDR3 DNA: TGTGCCAGCAGCGTCTCCGGCCAGGGGGGGAGCTACACCTTC
clone size: NA
J gene: TRBJ1-2
D gene: TRBD1
V gene: TRBV9

CDR3 protein: CASSVASGTQETQYF
CDR3 DNA: TGTGCCAGTAGTGTGGCTAGCGGGACTCAAGAGACCCAGTACTTC
clone size: NA
J gene: TRBJ2-5
D gene: TRBD2
V gene: TRBV19

CDR3 protein: CASRTESTGTKQFF
CDR3 DNA: TGTGCCAGCAGAACCGAGAGTACCGGGACAAAGCAGTTCTTC
clone size: NA
J gene: TRBJ2-1
D gene: NA
V gene: TRBV2

CDR3 protein: CASSSTVQNYTF
CDR3 DNA: TGTGCCAGCAGCTCTACCGTACAGAACTACACCTTC
clone size: NA
J gene: TRBJ1-2
D gene: NA
V gene: TRBV13

CDR3 protein: CASTRAVLYEQYF
CDR3 DNA: TGTGCCAGCACCAGGGCAGTTCTCTACGAGCAGTACTTC
clone size: NA
J gene: TRBJ2-7
D gene: NA
V gene: TRBV6-6

CDR3 protein: CASSLGLAGGPTTDTQYF
CDR3 DNA: TGTGCCAGCAGTCTGGGACTAGCGGGAGGGCCTACAACAGATACGCAGTATTTT
clone size: NA
J gene: TRBJ2-3
D gene: TRBD2
V gene: TRBV27

CDR3 protein: CSVGKQGYSGYTF
CDR3 DNA: TGCAGCGTTGGAAAACAGGGTTACTCGGGCTACACCTTC
clone size: once
J gene: TRBJ1-2
D gene: NA
V gene: TRBV29-1

CDR3 protein: CASSESGAEDEKLFF
CDR3 DNA: TGCGCCAGCAGTGAGTCGGGGGCAGAAGATGAAAAACTGTTTTTT
clone size: NA
J gene: TRBJ1-4
D gene: NA
V gene: TRBV10-1

CDR3 protein: CATSRDRGQPQHF
CDR3 DNA: TGTGCCACCAGCAGAGATCGCGGGCAGCCCCAGCATTTT
clone size: NA
J gene: TRBJ1-5
D gene: NA
V gene: TRBV15

CDR3 protein: CASSQARTGGVAGELFF
CDR3 DNA: TGTGCCAGCAGCCAAGCGAGGACAGGGGGGGTTGCCGGGGAGCTGTTTTTT
clone size: NA
J gene: TRBJ2-2
D gene: TRBD1
V gene: TRBV4-2

CDR3 protein: CASSFYRGLGETQYF
CDR3 DNA: TGTGCCAGCAGCTTTTACAGGGGGCTAGGAGAGACCCAGTACTTC
clone size: NA
J gene: TRBJ2-5
D gene: TRBD1
V gene: TRBV5-4

CDR3 protein: CASSGGDRVNEQYF
CDR3 DNA: TGTGCCAGCTCAGGAGGGGACAGGGTAAACGAGCAGTACTTC
clone size: NA
J gene: TRBJ2-7
D gene: TRBD1
V gene: TRBV18

CDR3 protein: CASSSTSSGLGVRGELFF
CDR3 DNA: TGTGCCAGCAGTTCGACCTCTTCGGGACTAGGGGTGAGGGGGGAGCTGTTTTTT
clone size: NA
J gene: TRBJ2-2
D gene: TRBD2
V gene: TRBV5-4

CDR3 protein: CASSPLPGRAYTGELFF
CDR3 DNA: TGTGCCAGCTCACCATTGCCTGGTAGGGCCTACACCGGGGAGCTGTTTTTT
clone size: NA
J gene: TRBJ2-2
D gene: NA
V gene: TRBV18

CDR3 protein: CASRKHGGGTDTQYF
CDR3 DNA: TGTGCCAGCAGAAAACACGGGGGGGGCACAGATACGCAGTATTTT
clone size: NA
J gene: TRBJ2-3
D gene: TRBD2
V gene: TRBV13

CDR3 protein: CASRSGRSNYGYTF
CDR3 DNA: TGTGCCAGCAGATCAGGGAGATCTAACTATGGCTACACCTTC
clone size: NA
J gene: TRBJ1-2
D gene: NA
V gene: TRBV6-5

CDR3 protein: CASSARETRGDTQYF
CDR3 DNA: TGTGCCAGCAGCGCTAGGGAGACCCGTGGGGATACGCAGTATTTT
clone size: NA
J gene: TRBJ2-3
D gene: NA
V gene: TRBV25-1

CDR3 protein: CASSQTPDSQEYF
CDR3 DNA: TGCGCCAGCAGCCAGACTCCCGACAGTCAGGAGTACTTC
clone size: NA
J gene: TRBJ2-7
D gene: NA
V gene: TRBV4-1

CDR3 protein: CASSPRGGASSGNTIYF
CDR3 DNA: TGTGCCAGCAGCCCCCGAGGAGGGGCCAGCTCTGGAAACACCATATATTTT
clone size: NA
J gene: TRBJ1-3
D gene: NA
V gene: TRBV7-9

CDR3 protein: CASSGVNTGELFF
CDR3 DNA: TGTGCCAGCAGTGGGGTCAACACCGGGGAGCTGTTTTTT
clone size: NA
J gene: TRBJ2-2
D gene: NA
V gene: TRBV25-1

CDR3 protein: CSAIGEETQYF
CDR3 DNA: TGCAGCGCTATAGGGGAAGAGACCCAGTACTTC
clone size: NA
J gene: TRBJ2-5
D gene: NA
V gene: TRBV29-1

CDR3 protein: CASRPIGQGGETQYF
CDR3 DNA: TGTGCCAGCAGACCTATCGGACAGGGGGGCGAGACCCAGTACTTC
clone size: NA
J gene: TRBJ2-5
D gene: TRBD1
V gene: TRBV5-4

CDR3 protein: CASSLQGQGETQYF
CDR3 DNA: TGCGCCAGCAGCTTGCAGGGGCAAGGGGAGACCCAGTACTTC
clone size: NA
J gene: TRBJ2-5
D gene: NA
V gene: TRBV5-1

CDR3 protein: CASSFPLAGSPYEQYF
CDR3 DNA: TGTGCCAGCAGCTTTCCTCTAGCGGGTTCACCATACGAGCAGTACTTC
clone size: NA
J gene: TRBJ2-7
D gene: TRBD2
V gene: TRBV5-6

CDR3 protein: CALGTATSGANVLTF
CDR3 DNA: TGTGCCCTGGGCACAGCCACATCTGGGGCCAACGTCCTGACTTTC
clone size: NA
J gene: TRBJ2-6
D gene: NA
V gene: TRBV6-1

CDR3 protein: CASSESTAGGETQYF
CDR3 DNA: TGCGCCAGCAGTGAGTCAACGGCGGGAGGGGAGACCCAGTACTTC
clone size: NA
J gene: TRBJ2-5
D gene: TRBD2
V gene: TRBV10-2

CDR3 protein: CASSLSAGTSGAYSYNEQFF
CDR3 DNA: TGCGCCAGCAGCCTTTCGGCCGGGACTAGCGGAGCTTACTCCTACAATGAGCAGTTCTTC
clone size: NA
J gene: TRBJ2-1
D gene: TRBD2
V gene: TRBV5-1

CDR3 protein: CASRASGFTGNTIYF
CDR3 DNA: TGTGCCAGCAGGGCTAGTGGGTTCACTGGAAACACCATATATTTT
clone size: few
J gene: TRBJ1-3
D gene: NA
V gene: TRBV13

CDR3 protein: CASSLEERNYGYTF
CDR3 DNA: TGTGCCAGCAGCTTAGAGGAAAGGAACTATGGCTACACCTTC
clone size: NA
J gene: TRBJ1-2
D gene: NA
V gene: TRBV7-2

CDR3 protein: CASSEAGGNTIYF
CDR3 DNA: TGTGCCAGCAGTGAAGCCGGGGGAAACACCATATATTTT
clone size: NA
J gene: TRBJ1-3
D gene: NA
V gene: TRBV6-1

CDR3 protein: CATNRDAGRINYGYTF
CDR3 DNA: TGTGCCACAAACCGGGACGCAGGAAGGATTAACTATGGCTACACCTTC
clone size: NA
J gene: TRBJ1-2
D gene: NA
V gene: TRBV2

CDR3 protein: CASSRGDTQYF
CDR3 DNA: TGTGCCAGCAGCAGAGGGGATACGCAGTATTTT
clone size: NA
J gene: TRBJ2-3
D gene: NA
V gene: TRBV7-9

CDR3 protein: CASSRDSQETQYF
CDR3 DNA: TGTGCCAGCAGCCGGGACAGTCAAGAGACCCAGTACTTC
clone size: once
J gene: TRBJ2-5
D gene: TRBD1
V gene: TRBV25-1

CDR3 protein: CSVQGYTF
CDR3 DNA: TGCAGCGTTCAGGGCTACACCTTC
clone size: once
J gene: TRBJ1-2
D gene: NA
V gene: TRBV29-1

CDR3 protein: CASSLAWEGGDEQFF
CDR3 DNA: TGTGCCAGCAGCTTAGCGTGGGAGGGTGGCGATGAGCAGTTCTTC
clone size: NA
J gene: TRBJ2-1
D gene: TRBD2
V gene: TRBV11-2